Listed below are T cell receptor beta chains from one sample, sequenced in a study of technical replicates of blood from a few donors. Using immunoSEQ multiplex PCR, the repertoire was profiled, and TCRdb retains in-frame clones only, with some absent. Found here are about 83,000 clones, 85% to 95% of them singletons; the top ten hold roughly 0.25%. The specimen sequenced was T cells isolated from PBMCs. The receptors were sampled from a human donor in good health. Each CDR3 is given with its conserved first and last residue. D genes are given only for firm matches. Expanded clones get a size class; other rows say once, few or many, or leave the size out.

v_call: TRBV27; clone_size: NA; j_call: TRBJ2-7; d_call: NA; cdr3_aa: CASSSELTARRSSYEQYF; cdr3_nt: TGTGCCAGCAGTTCCGAATTGACAGCGCGACGGAGCTCCTACGAGCAGTACTTC
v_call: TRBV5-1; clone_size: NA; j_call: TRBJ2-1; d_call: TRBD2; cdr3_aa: CASSLLGGRRLAGVTYNEQFF; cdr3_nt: TGCGCCAGCAGCTTGTTAGGGGGACGGAGGCTAGCGGGAGTCACCTACAATGAGCAGTTCTTC
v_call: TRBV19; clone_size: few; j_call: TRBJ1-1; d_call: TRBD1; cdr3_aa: CASSREDRGHTEAFF; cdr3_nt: TGTGCCAGTAGTAGGGAGGACAGGGGACACACTGAAGCTTTCTTT
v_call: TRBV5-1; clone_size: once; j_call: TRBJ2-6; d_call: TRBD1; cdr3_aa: CASSPGQGATGANVLTF; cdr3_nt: TGCGCCAGCAGCCCGGGACAGGGCGCCACTGGGGCCAACGTCCTGACTTTC
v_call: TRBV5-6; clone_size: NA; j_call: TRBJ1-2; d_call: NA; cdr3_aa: CASSLGGTDYGYTF; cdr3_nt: TGTGCCAGCAGCCTGGGAGGAACGGACTATGGCTACACCTTC
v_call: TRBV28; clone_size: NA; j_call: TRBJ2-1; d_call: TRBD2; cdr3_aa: CASSGLQEQFF; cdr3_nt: TGTGCCAGCTCGGGACTACAAGAGCAGTTCTTC
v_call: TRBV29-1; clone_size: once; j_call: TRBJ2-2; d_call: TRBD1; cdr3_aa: CSGTGRAGTGELFF; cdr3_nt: TGCAGCGGGACAGGGCGAGCGGGCACCGGGGAGCTGTTTTTT
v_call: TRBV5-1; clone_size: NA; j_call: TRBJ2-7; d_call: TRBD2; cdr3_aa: CASSSGLAKYEQYF; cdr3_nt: TGCGCCAGCAGCTCGGGACTAGCGAAGTACGAGCAGTACTTC
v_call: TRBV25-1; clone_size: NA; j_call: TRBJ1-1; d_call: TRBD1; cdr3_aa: CASSGGQGARGTEAFF; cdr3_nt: TGTGCCAGCAGTGGGGGACAGGGGGCCCGCGGCACTGAAGCTTTCTTT
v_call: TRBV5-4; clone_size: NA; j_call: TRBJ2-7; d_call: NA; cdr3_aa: CASSLTAATYEQYF; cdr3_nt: TGTGCCAGCAGCTTGACAGCTGCCACCTACGAGCAGTACTTC
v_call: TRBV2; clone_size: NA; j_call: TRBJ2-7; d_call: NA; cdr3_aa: CASKSRGAYEQYF; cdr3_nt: TGTGCCAGCAAGTCCAGGGGAGCGTACGAGCAGTACTTC
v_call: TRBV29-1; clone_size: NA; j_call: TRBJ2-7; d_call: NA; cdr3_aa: CSVVGHPSYEQYF; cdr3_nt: TGCAGCGTTGTTGGACATCCATCCTACGAGCAGTACTTC
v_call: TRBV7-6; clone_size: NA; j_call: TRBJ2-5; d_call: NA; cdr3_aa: CASNLGAQETQYF; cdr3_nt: TGTGCCAGCAACTTAGGGGCCCAAGAGACCCAGTACTTC
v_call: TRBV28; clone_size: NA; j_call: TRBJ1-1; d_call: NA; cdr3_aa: CASSPRGFGAFF; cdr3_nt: TGTGCCAGCAGTCCCCGGGGTTTCGGAGCTTTCTTT
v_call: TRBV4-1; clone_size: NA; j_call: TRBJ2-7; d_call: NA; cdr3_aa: CASSQRLVPRQKQYF; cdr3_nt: TGCGCCAGCAGCCAACGCCTAGTCCCTCGTCAGAAGCAGTACTTC
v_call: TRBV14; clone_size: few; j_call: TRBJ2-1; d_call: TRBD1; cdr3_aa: CASTRGNNEQFF; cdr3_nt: TGTGCCAGCACCAGGGGGAACAATGAGCAGTTCTTC
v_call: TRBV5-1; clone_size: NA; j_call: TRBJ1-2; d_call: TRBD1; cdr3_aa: CASSTTGTGGARGYTF; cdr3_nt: TGCGCCAGCAGCACAACCGGGACAGGGGGCGCGAGGGGCTACACCTTC
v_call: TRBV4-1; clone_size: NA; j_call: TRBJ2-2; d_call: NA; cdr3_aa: CASSQDSPEEYHTGELFF; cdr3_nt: TGCGCCAGCAGCCAAGACAGCCCGGAGGAGTATCACACCGGGGAGCTGTTTTTT
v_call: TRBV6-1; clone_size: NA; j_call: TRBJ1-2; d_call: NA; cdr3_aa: CASSQERVANYGYTF; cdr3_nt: TGTGCCAGCAGTCAGGAGAGGGTGGCTAACTATGGCTACACCTTC
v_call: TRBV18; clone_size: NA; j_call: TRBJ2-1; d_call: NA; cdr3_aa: CASSATGVYNEQFF; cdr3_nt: TGTGCCAGCTCCGCCACCGGGGTTTACAATGAGCAGTTCTTC
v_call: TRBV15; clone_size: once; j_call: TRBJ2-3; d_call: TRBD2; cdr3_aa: CATSRMLLAGLGTTDTQYF; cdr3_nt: TGTGCCACCAGCAGAATGCTCCTAGCGGGCTTAGGGACTACAGATACGCAGTATTTT
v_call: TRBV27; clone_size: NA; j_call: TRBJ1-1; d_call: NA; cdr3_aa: CASSLSEGSTEAFF; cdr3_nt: TGTGCCAGCAGTTTAAGTGAGGGCAGCACTGAAGCTTTCTTT
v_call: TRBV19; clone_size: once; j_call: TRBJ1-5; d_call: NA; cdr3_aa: CASSSQYSNQPQHF; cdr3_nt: TGTGCCAGTAGCAGTCAGTATAGCAATCAGCCCCAGCATTTT
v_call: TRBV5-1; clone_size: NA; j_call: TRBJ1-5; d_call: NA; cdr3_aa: CASSLDQGPQHF; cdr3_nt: TGCGCCAGCAGCTTGGATCAGGGGCCCCAGCATTTT
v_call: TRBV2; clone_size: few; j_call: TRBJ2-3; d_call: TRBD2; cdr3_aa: CASRGLAGARTQYF; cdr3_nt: TGTGCCAGCAGGGGACTAGCGGGAGCTCGTACGCAGTATTTT
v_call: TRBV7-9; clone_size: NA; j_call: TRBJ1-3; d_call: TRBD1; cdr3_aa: CASSLRDSGNTIYF; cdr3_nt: TGTGCCAGCAGTTTACGGGACAGTGGAAACACCATATATTTT
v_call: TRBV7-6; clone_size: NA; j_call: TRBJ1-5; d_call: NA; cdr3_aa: CASSLLYRDLSNQPQHF; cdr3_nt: TGTGCCAGCAGCTTACTTTACAGGGATCTTAGCAATCAGCCCCAGCATTTT
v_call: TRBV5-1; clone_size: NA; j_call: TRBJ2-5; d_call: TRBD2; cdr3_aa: CASSLAGTSQETQYF; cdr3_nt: TGCGCCAGCAGCTTAGCCGGGACTAGCCAAGAGACCCAGTACTTC